The 17 T cell receptor beta chains in this list originate from one sample, sequenced in a study of T cell repertoires in cytomegalovirus infection (dated by TCRdb to the late 2010s). Instrument on record: Illumina HiSeq 1500. TCRdb's own reprocessing of the public reads used fastp at Q25 and MiXCR and kept productive beta chains. Rows matching on CDR3 protein sequence are summarized as one entry with the most common DNA and genes. The table for this sample lists more than 400,000 distinct CDR3 sequences; approximately 26% of them were counted only once. Of the sample, about 13% falls within the top ten clones. Sequencing was performed on PBMCs. Receptor source: a human donor in good health (CMV status not recorded). Some clones in this sample may be carry-over from other donors' samples.

The sample holds a few counts of this clonotype. The chain has TRBV7-6 and TRBJ1-2; 12 bases fit TRBD1. Losses at the gene ends were 10 bases for V and 5 bases for J; bases not matched to a gene: 17. Looked up from germline, CDR1 is SGHVS and CDR2 is FNYEAQ. The CDR3 loop spans 17 amino acids. CDR3 residues: CATLGGTGGSMGYGYTF. The CDR3 coding sequence is TGTGCCACCCTAGGAGGGACAGGGGGCTCTATGGGGTATGGCTACACCTTC.

This clonotype has only a few counts. The chain links TRBV15 to TRBJ2-1; D might be TRBD2 (5 bases). Germline V gives CDR1 LNHNV, CDR2 YYDKDF (reference sequence). CDR3 size: 15 residues. The germline V and J ends were trimmed by 5 bases and 8 bases, with 19 bases remaining between them. The CDR3 DNA reads TGTGCCACCAGCGTCACCCGGGGAAAGGTGTATGAGCAGTTCTTC. This encodes CATSVTRGKVYEQFF.

Only a few counts were recorded for this clonotype. The V call is TRBV2, the J call TRBJ2-7, with 14 positions matching TRBD2. Per the germline V gene, CDR1 is SNHLY and CDR2 is FYNNEI. The length of the CDR3 is 13 residues. After removal of 10 bases from V and 4 bases from J, the junction contained 3 bases not matched to a gene. The CDR3 is CATGTSGSYEQYF. For the CDR3, the DNA is TGTGCCACCGGGACTAGCGGGAGTTACGAGCAGTACTTC. Full variable domain (rest looked up from reference TRBV2 and TRBJ2-7): EPEVTQTPSHQVTQMGQEVILRCVPISNHLYFYWYRQILGQKVEFLVSFYNNEISEKSEIFDDQFSVERPDGSNFTLKIRSTKLEDSAMYFCATGTSGSYEQYFGPGTRLTVT.

Concerning this clonotype itself: Its ends do not fully match the called genes, so a read error is possible. The chain has TRBV7-7 and TRBJ2-1, with a tentative D call TRBD2 (6 bases). The germline CDR1 and CDR2 sequences are SSHAT and FNYEAQ (reference sequence). The CDR3 spans 16 residues. CDR3 sequence: CASSQLGLAVYNEQFF. CDR3 in DNA: TGTGCTAGCAGCCAGTTGGGATTAGCGGTCTACAATGAGCAGTTCTTC.

To note about this clonotype: A read error may produce the germline difference seen at one junction end. This chain links TRBV19 with TRBJ2-1, with D possibly matching TRBD1 (5 bases). Germline CDR1 and CDR2: LNHDA and SQIVND (reference sequence). This CDR3 is built from 16 residues. CDR3 sequence (DNA): TGTGCCAGTAGTATTTGGGGTAGGGGCCTATACAATGAGCAGATCTTC. Encoded protein: CASSIWGRGLYNEQIF.

The V call is TRBV28, the J call TRBJ1-2; the D gene is possibly TRBD1 (5 bases). V lost 5 bases and J lost 7, with 11 bases in between. The CDR3 contains 12 residues. The V gene's germline CDR1 is MDHEN and CDR2 SYDVKM. CDR3 region: CASSIGDAGYTF. Here the CDR3 DNA reads TGTGCCAGCAGTATAGGGGACGCTGGCTACACCTTC.

The chain has TRBV12-5 and TRBJ2-5, with a tentative D call TRBD1 (5 bases). The CDR3 contains 12 residues. V dropped 10 bases and J dropped 2 bases, with 11 bases sitting between them. Germline V CDR1 and CDR2: LGHNT, FRNRAP. CDR3: CATSGIQETQYF. CDR3 bases: TGTGCTACCTCAGGGATTCAAGAGACCCAGTACTTC.

Ten or more counts support this clonotype. The CDR3 spells CASSQRNGRTQYF. CDR3 nucleotides: TGTGCCAGCAGCCAGCGAAACGGGCGTACCCAGTACTTC. The J gene is TRBJ2-5, the V gene TRBV7-2; D gene uncertain. V shed 5 bases and J shed 8 bases, with 15 bases lying between them. Germline CDR1 and CDR2: SGHTA and FQGNSA. The length of the CDR3 is 13 residues.

This chain links TRBV7-6 with TRBJ1-1; TRBD1 matches 7 bases. V lost 1 base and J lost 6; bases outside the gene matches: 8. The CDR3 consists of 15 residues. The V gene's germline CDR1 is SGHVS and CDR2 FNYEAQ. CDR3 protein: CASSLGQGSRPEAFF. The CDR3 bases are TGTGCCAGCAGCTTAGGACAGGGTTCGCGACCTGAAGCTTTCTTT.

In this sample, this clonotype turned up many times. V usage is TRBV7-8 and J usage is TRBJ2-1; possible D gene TRBD1, 6 bases. The CDR3 has 16 residues. Germline loops: CDR1 SGHVS, CDR2 FQNEAQ. Trimming removed 4 bases at V and 0 bases at J, with 13 bases between. The CDR3 sequence is CASSSYRASSYNEQFF. CDR3 DNA sequence: TGTGCCAGCAGCTCATACAGGGCTAGCTCCTACAATGAGCAGTTCTTC.

The table lists this clonotype with a few counts. The genes are TRBV7-9 and TRBJ2-7; 7 bases fit TRBD2. Per the germline V gene, CDR1 is SEHNR and CDR2 is FQNEAQ (reference sequence). This CDR3 is 12 amino acids long. V shed 5 bases and J 7 bases; nucleotides not matched to a gene: 5. The CDR3 here is CASSQPGGEQYF. CDR3 coding DNA: TGTGCCAGCAGCCAACCCGGGGGGGAGCAGTACTTC. Complete variable domain (other parts from reference TRBV7-9 and TRBJ2-7): DTGVSQNPRHKITKRGQNVTFRCDPISEHNRLYWYRQTLGQGPEFLTYFQNEAQLEKSRLLSDRFSAERPKGSFSTLEIQRTEQGDSAMYLCASSQPGGEQYFGPGTRLTVT.

This clonotype was counted ten times or more. The rearrangement joins TRBV7-6 to TRBJ2-5; tentatively, D is TRBD1 or TRBD2 (5 bases each). The CDR3 length is 14 residues. Trimming shortened V by 3 bases and J by 2 bases, and 10 bases separated the two germline ends. Per the germline V gene, CDR1 is SGHVS and CDR2 is FNYEAQ. DNA for the CDR3: TGTGCCAGCAGCTTCGGGGCCTTTCAAGAGACCCAGTACTTC. Translated: CASSFGAFQETQYF.

This clonotype was counted at least ten times. The chain couples TRBV7-2 to TRBJ2-2; D is uncertain. Germline values: CDR1 SGHTA, CDR2 FQGNSA. Trimming shortened V by 1 base and J by 5 bases, and 2 bases separated the two germline ends. This CDR3 has 12 residues. The CDR3 is CASSLETGELFF. The CDR3 DNA reads TGTGCCAGCAGCTTAGAAACCGGGGAGCTGTTTTTT.

The chain carries TRBV20-1 and TRBJ2-5; 12 bases agree with TRBD2. The germline gives CDR1 DFQATT, CDR2 SNEGSKA (reference sequence). The CDR3 totals 15 residues. V lost 5 bases and J lost 2; bases outside the gene matches: 6. The DNA of the CDR3 is TGCAGTGCTCATTCCGGGACTAGCGGGCAAGAGACCCAGTACTTC. Residues: CSAHSGTSGQETQYF.

This clonotype was picked up a small number of times. The chain links TRBV7-9 to TRBJ2-1, with 10 bases that match TRBD2. Germline V gene data show CDR1 as SEHNR and CDR2 as FQNEAQ (reference sequence). The CDR3 is made up of 16 amino acids. Trimming removed 5 bases from V and 8 bases from J; junction bases left unmatched: 12. The CDR3 nucleotides are TGTGCCAGCAGCCCCGCTAGCGGGAGTGGGGTCGATGAGCAGTTCTTC. Translation: CASSPASGSGVDEQFF.

This clonotype has only a few counts. The rearrangement joins TRBV7-6 to TRBJ2-7; 8 positions match TRBD2. The CDR3 runs 15 residues. CDR1 and CDR2 from the germline V gene are SGHVS and FNYEAQ. The V gene end was trimmed by 4 bases and the J gene end by 2 bases; junction bases not matched to a gene: 7. CDR3 region: CASSSRPGGAYEQYF. The CDR3 DNA sequence: TGTGCCAGCAGCTCTCGTCCGGGAGGGGCCTACGAGCAGTACTTC.

The chain is built from TRBV11-2 and TRBJ1-1; a weak D match, TRBD1 (5 bases). Germline V gene data show CDR1 as SGHAT and CDR2 as FQNNGV. The length of the CDR3 is 15 residues. Between the trimmed V and J ends, which lost 6 bases and 0 bases, there was a span of 14 bases. DNA for the CDR3: TGTGCCAGCAGTATCCCCGGAGGGGTGAACACTGAAGCTTTCTTT. It is translated as CASSIPGGVNTEAFF.